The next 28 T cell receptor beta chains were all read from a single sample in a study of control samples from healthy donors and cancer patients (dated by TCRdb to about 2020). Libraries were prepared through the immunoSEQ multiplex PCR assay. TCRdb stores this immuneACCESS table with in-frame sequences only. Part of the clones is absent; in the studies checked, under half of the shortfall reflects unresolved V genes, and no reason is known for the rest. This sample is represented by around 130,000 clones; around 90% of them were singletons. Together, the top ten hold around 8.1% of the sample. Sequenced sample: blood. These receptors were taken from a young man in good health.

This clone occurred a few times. CDR3 loop: CASSLNPLASTDTQYF. The CDR3 DNA reads as TGTGCCAGCAGCTTAAACCCCTTGGCTAGCACAGATACGCAGTATTTT. The genes are TRBV7-3 and TRBJ2-3; D gene ambiguous. The germline CDR1 and CDR2 sequences are SGHTA and FQGTGA. The CDR3 has 16 residues. Trimming removed 1 base from V and 0 bases from J, with 11 bases in between. Full variable domain (remainder filled in from reference TRBV7-3 and TRBJ2-3): GAGVSQTPSNKVTEKGKYVELRCDPISGHTALYWYRQSLGQGPEFLIYFQGTGAADDSGLPNDRFFAVRPEGSVSTLKIQRTERGDSAVYLCASSLNPLASTDTQYFGPGTRLTVL.

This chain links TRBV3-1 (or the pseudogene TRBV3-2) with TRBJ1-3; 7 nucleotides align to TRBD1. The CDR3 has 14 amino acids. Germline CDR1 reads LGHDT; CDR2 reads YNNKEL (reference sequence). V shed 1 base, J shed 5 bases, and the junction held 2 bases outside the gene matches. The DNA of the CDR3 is TGTGCCAGCAGCCAAGGGGACAGTAGAAACACCATATATTTT. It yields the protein CASSQGDSRNTIYF.

CDR3: CASSPSLNTGELFF. DNA for the CDR3: TGTGCCAGCAGCCCATCTCTGAACACCGGGGAGCTGTTTTTT. The chain combines TRBV7-3 with TRBJ2-2; the D is unclear. CDR1 and CDR2 from the germline V gene are SGHTA and FQGTGA. There are 14 residues in the CDR3. V was shortened by 5 bases and J by 1 base, with 8 bases between the two germline ends.

The CDR3 DNA reads as TGTGCCAGCAGCAGAACAGGACAGGGAGATACTGAAGCTTTCTTT. Translation: CASSRTGQGDTEAFF. J is TRBJ1-1 and V is TRBV7-6, with 8 bases lining up with TRBD1. CDR1 and CDR2 (germline): SGHVS, FNYEAQ. This CDR3 contains 15 residues. V trimming: 5 bases; J trimming: 5 bases; junction bases outside the gene matches: 10.

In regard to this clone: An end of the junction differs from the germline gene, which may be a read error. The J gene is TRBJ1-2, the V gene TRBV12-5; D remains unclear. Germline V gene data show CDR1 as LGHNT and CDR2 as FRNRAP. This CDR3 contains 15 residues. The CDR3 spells CTSGLVVGGVNGYTF. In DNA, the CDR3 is TGTACTAGTGGTTTGGTAGTCGGAGGAGTAAACGGCTACACCTTC. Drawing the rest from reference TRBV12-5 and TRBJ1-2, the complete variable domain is DARVTQTPRHKVTEMGQEVTMRCQPILGHNTVFWYRQTMMQGLELLAYFRNRAPLDDSGMPKDRFSAEMPDATLATLKIQPSEPRDSAVYFCTSGLVVGGVNGYTFGSGTRLTVV.

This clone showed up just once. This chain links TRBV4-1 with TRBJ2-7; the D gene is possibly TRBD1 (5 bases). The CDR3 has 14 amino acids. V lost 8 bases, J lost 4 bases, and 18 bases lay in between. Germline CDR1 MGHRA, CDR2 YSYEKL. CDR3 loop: CASAPRGILYEQYF. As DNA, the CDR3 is TGCGCCAGCGCCCCAAGGGGAATTCTTTACGAGCAGTACTTC.

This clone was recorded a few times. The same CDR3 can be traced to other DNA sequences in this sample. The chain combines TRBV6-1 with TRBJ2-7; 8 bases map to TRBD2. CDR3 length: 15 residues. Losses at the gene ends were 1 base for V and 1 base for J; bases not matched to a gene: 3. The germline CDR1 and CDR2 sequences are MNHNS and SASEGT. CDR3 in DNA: TGTGCCAGCAGTGAAGGAACTAGCGGATCCTACGAGCAGTACTTC. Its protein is CASSEGTSGSYEQYF.

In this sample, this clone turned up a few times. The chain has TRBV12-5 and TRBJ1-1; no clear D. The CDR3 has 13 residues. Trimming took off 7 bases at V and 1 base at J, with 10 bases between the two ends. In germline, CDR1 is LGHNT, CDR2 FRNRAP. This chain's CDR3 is CASAPEGNTEAFF. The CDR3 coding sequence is TGTGCTAGTGCCCCGGAGGGGAACACTGAAGCTTTCTTT.

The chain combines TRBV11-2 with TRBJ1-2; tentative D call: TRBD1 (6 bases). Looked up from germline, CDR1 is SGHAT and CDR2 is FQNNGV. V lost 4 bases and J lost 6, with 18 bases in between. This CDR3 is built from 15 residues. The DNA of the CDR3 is TGTGCCAGCAGCTCAACCCGGGACACGCGTAATGGCTACACCTTC. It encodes CASSSTRDTRNGYTF.

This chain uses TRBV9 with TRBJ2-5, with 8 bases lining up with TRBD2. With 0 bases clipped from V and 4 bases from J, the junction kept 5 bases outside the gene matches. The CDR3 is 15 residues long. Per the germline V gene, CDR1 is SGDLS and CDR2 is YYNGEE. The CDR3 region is CASSVAGGPGETQYF. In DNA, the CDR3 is TGTGCCAGCAGCGTAGCGGGGGGGCCTGGAGAGACCCAGTACTTC. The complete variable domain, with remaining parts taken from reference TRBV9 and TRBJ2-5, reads DSGVTQTPKHLITATGQRVTLRCSPRSGDLSVYWYQQSLDQGLQFLIQYYNGEERAKGNILERFSAQQFPDLHSELNLSSLELGDSALYFCASSVAGGPGETQYFGPGTRLLVL.

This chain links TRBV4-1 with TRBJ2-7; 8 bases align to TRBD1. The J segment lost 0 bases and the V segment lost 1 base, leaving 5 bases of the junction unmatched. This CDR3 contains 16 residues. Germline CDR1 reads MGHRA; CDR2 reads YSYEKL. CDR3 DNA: TGCGCCAGCAGCCAAGCTCACAGGGGGACCTCCTACGAGCAGTACTTC. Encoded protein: CASSQAHRGTSYEQYF.

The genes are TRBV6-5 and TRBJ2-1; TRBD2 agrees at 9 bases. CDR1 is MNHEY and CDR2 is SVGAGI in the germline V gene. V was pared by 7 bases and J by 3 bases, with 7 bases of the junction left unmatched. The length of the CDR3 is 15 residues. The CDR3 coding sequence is TGTGCCAGCACCCTCGCTAGCGGGGACTACAATGAGCAGTTCTTC. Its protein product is CASTLASGDYNEQFF.

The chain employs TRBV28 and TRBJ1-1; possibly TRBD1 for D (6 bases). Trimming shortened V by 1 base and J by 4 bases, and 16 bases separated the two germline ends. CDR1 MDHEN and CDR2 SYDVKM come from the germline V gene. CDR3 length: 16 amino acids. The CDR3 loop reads CASSLSGTIDPTEAFF. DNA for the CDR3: TGTGCCAGCAGTTTATCAGGGACAATAGACCCCACTGAAGCTTTCTTT.

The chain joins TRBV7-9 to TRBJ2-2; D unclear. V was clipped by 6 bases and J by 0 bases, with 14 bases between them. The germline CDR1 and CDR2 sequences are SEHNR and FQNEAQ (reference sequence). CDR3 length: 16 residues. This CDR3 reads CASSQTLQPNTGELFF. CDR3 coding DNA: TGTGCCAGCAGTCAAACGTTGCAGCCGAACACCGGGGAGCTGTTTTTT. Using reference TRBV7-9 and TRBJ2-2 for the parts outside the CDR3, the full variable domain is DTGVSQNPRHKITKRGQNVTFRCDPISEHNRLYWYRQTLGQGPEFLTYFQNEAQLEKSRLLSDRFSAERPKGSFSTLEIQRTEQGDSAMYLCASSQTLQPNTGELFFGEGSRLTVL.

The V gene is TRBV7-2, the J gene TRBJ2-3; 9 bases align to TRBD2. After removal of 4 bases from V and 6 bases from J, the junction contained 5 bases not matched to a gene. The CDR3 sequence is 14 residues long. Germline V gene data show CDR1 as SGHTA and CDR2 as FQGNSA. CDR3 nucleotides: TGTGCCAGCAGCTGGCGGGGGGGCCCTGATACGCAGTATTTT. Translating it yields CASSWRGGPDTQYF. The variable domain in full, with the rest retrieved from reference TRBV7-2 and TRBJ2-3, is GAGVSQSPSNKVTEKGKDVELRCDPISGHTALYWYRQSLGQGLEFLIYFQGNSAPDKSGLPSDRFSAERTGGSVSTLTIQRTQQEDSAVYLCASSWRGGPDTQYFGPGTRLTVL.

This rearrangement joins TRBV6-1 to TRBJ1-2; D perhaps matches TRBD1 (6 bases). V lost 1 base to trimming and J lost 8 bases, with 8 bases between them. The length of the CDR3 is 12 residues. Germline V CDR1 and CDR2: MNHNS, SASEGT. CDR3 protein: CASSEGGRGYTF. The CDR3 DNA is TGTGCCAGCAGTGAAGGGGGGCGAGGCTACACCTTC.

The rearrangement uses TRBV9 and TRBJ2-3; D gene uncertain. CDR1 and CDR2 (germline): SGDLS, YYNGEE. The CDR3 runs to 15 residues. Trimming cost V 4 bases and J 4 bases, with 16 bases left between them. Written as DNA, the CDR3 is TGTGCCAGCAGCCCCTTCCCAAGCCGGTCAGATACGCAGTATTTT. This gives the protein CASSPFPSRSDTQYF.

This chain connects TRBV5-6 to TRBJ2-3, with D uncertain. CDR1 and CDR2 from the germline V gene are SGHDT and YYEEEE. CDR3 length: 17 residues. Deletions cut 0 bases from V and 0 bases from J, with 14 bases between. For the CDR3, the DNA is TGTGCCAGCAGCTTGGCCACAGAGTCAGTTAGCACAGATACGCAGTATTTT. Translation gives CASSLATESVSTDTQYF.

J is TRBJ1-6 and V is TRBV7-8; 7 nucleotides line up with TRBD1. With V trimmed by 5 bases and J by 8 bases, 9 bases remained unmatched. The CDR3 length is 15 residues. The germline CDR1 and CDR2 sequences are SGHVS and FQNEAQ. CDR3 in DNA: TGTGCCAGCAGCCCCCCCGGGACAGTGGATTCACCCCTCCACTTT. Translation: CASSPPGTVDSPLHF. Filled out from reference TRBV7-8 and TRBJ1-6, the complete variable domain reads GAGVSQSPRYKVAKRGQDVALRCDPISGHVSLFWYQQALGQGPEFLTYFQNEAQLDKSGLPSDRFFAERPEGSVSTLKIQRTQQEDSAVYLCASSPPGTVDSPLHFGNGTRLTVT.

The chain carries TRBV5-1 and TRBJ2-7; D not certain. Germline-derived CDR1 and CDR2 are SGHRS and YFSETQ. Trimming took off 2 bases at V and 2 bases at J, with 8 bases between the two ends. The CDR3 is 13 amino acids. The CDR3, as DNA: TGCGCCAGCAGCTTCAGCCAGGCCTACGAGCAGTACTTC. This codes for CASSFSQAYEQYF.

The CDR3 DNA is TGTGCCAGCAGCCCGACAGGGAGGGAAGAGACCCAGTACTTC. Its translation is CASSPTGREETQYF. This chain uses TRBV3-1 (or the pseudogene TRBV3-2) with TRBJ2-5; the D call may be TRBD1 or TRBD2 (7 bases each). Germline loops: CDR1 LGHDT, CDR2 YNNKEL (reference sequence). The CDR3 runs 14 residues. Trimming removed 4 bases at V and 3 bases at J, with 12 bases between.

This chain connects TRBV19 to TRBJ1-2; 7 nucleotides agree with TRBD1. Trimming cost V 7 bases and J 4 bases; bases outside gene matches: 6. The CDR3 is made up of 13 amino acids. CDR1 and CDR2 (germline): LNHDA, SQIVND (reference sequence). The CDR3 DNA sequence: TGTGCCAGTATCGGGGACAGACTCTATGGCTACACCTTC. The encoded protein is CASIGDRLYGYTF.

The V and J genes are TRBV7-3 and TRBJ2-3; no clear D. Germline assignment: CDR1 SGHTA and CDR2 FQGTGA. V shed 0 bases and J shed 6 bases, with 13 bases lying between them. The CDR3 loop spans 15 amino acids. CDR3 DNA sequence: TGTGCCAGCAGCTTAACGCCTACCGGGTGGGATACGCAGTATTTT. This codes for CASSLTPTGWDTQYF.

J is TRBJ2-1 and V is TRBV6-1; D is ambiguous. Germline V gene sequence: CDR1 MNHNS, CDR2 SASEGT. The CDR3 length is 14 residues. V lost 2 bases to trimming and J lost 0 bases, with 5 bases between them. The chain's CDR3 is CASSEPSSYNEQFF. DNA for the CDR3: TGTGCCAGCAGTGAACCTAGCTCCTACAATGAGCAGTTCTTC.

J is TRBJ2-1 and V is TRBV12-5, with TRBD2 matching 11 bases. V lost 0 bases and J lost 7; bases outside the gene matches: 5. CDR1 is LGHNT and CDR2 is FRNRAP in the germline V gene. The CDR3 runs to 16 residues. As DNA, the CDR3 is TGTGCTAGTGGTTTGGTTGGTAGCGGGGGGGTGAATGAGCAGTTCTTC. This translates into CASGLVGSGGVNEQFF.

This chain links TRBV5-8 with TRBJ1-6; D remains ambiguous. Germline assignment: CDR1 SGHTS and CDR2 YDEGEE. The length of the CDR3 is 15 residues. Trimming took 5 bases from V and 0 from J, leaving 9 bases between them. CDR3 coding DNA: TGTGCCAGCAGTCTCGGGTACTCCTATAATTCACCCCTCCACTTT. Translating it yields CASSLGYSYNSPLHF.

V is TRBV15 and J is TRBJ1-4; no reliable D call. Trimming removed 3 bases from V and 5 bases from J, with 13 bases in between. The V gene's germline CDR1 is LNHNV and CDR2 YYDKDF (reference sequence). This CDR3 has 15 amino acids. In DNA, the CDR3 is TGTGCCACCAGCAGCGGAAGGACCAGGAATGAAAAACTGTTTTTT. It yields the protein CATSSGRTRNEKLFF. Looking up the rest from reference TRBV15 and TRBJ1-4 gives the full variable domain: DAMVIQNPRYQVTQFGKPVTLSCSQTLNHNVMYWYQQKSSQAPKLLFHYYDKDFNNEADTPDNFQSRRPNTSFCFLDIRSPGLGDTAMYLCATSSGRTRNEKLFFGSGTQLSVL.

The CDR3 loop reads CASSDSRDEQFF. As DNA, the CDR3 is TGTGCCAGCAGTGACTCTAGGGATGAGCAGTTCTTC. The V call is TRBV6-4, the J call TRBJ2-1; D is unresolved. V was pared by 0 bases and J by 8 bases, with 5 bases between. Germline assignment: CDR1 MRHNA and CDR2 SNTAGT. The CDR3 has 12 residues.